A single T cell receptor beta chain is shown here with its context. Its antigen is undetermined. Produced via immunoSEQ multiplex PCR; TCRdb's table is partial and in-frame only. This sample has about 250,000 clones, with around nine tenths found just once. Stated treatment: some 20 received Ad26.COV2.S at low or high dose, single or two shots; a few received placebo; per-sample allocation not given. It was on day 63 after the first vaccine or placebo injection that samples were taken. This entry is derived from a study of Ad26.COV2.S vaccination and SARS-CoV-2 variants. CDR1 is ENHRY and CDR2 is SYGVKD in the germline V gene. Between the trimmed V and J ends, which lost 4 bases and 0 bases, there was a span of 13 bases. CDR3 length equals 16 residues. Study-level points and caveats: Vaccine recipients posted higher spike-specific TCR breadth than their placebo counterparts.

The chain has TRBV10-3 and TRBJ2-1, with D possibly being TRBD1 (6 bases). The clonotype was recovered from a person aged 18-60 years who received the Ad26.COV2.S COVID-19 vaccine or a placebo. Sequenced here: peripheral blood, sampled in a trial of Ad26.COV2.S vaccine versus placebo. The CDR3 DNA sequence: TGTGCCATCAGTGGGACAGTTCTCGACTCCTACAATGAGCAGTTCTTC. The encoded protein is CAISGTVLDSYNEQFF.